This T cell receptor (beta chain) was obtained from a study of blood T cell repertoires in COVID-19. Whole-study context: T cells, B-cell-depleted T cells, or PBMCs provided the cDNA or gDNA that served as material.

This clone was found once. The CDR3 length is 16 residues. Per the germline V gene, CDR1 is SNHLY and CDR2 is FYNNEI. Trimming shortened V by 1 base and J by 0 bases, and 12 bases separated the two germline ends. Method: immunoSEQ multiplex PCR; TCRdb's copy keeps in-frame clones and lacks some. The sample consists of 75,000 to 95,000 clones, approximately 90% of them appearing once. The receptor was isolated from a man in his sixties with acute or convalescent COVID-19. This chain uses TRBV2 with TRBJ1-2; the D is unclear. The specimen was peripheral blood. The CDR3 region is CASSEGSELANYGYTF. The CDR3 DNA is TGTGCCAGCAGTGAAGGCAGCGAATTAGCTAACTATGGCTACACCTTC.